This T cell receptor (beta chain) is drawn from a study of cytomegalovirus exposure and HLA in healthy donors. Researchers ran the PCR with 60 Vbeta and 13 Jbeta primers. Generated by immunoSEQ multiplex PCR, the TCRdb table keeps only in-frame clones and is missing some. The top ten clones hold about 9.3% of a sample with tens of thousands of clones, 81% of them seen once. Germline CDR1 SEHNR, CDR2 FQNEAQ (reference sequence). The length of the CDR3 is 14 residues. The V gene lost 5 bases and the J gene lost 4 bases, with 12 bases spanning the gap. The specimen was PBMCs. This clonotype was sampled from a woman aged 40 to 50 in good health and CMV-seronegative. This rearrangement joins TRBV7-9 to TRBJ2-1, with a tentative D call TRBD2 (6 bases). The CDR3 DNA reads TGTGCCAGCAGCCCTTCGCGGGGTTACAATGAGCAGTTCTTC. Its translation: CASSPSRGYNEQFF.